This T cell receptor beta chain was identified during a study of blood T cells in healthy people across ages. Overall study results and limits: Because sorting was not performed, PBMCs prevented conclusive naive versus antigen-experienced comparison. Strong correlation existed between TCR beta diversity and naive T cell percentage.

Each donor had around 9.2 milliliters of peripheral blood drawn. Alongside a J-beta primer mix, a sample-barcoded 5' primer served in a second PCR lasting roughly 7 to 11 cycles. There were at least 3 million CDR3-containing paired-end reads obtained from each sample. TCRdb itself ran the 5' RACE reads through MiXCR, one entry per CDR3 protein. The sample records roughly 1.4 million distinct CDR3 sequences, almost 60% being singletons. Comment on this clonotype: The antigen remains unidentified.

Sequences were obtained from blood. This clonotype was obtained from a man aged 18-30 years in good health.

The CDR3 DNA sequence: TGTGCCAGCAGCTTGGAGGGGCAGGGCCCTGAAGCTTTCTTT. Translating gives CASSLEGQGPEAFF. This chain uses TRBV5-5 with TRBJ1-1; D is possibly TRBD1 (5 bases). The V and J ends lost 0 bases and 6 bases respectively, with 12 bases between them. Germline CDR1 and CDR2: SGHKS and YYEKEE (reference sequence). This CDR3 contains 14 residues.